This T cell receptor (beta chain) was retrieved from a study of OX40 agonist ivuxolimab in advanced cancers. On the study more broadly: Partial responses were achieved by three patients, one with hepatocellular carcinoma and two with cutaneous melanoma. Findings and limits, study-wide: Both blood CD4+ and CD8+ T cells showed clonal growth by week 6 at 0.1 to 3.0 mg/kg.

Germline V gene data show CDR1 as DFQATT and CDR2 as SNEGSKA (reference sequence). V gave up 6 bases and J gave up 6 bases, with 7 bases separating them. There are 10 residues in the CDR3. Using immunoSEQ multiplex PCR, the repertoire was profiled, and TCRdb retains in-frame clones only, with some absent. The sample holds some 50,000 clones, 70% to 90% seen once. In regard to this clone: What it binds is not known.

The sequence derives from an adult with an advanced solid tumor such as melanoma, head and neck, liver or kidney cancer. Sequences were derived from CD4+ or CD8+ T cells sorted from blood, sampled in a trial of the OX40 agonist ivuxolimab. J is TRBJ2-3 and V is TRBV20-1; D is uncertain. The CDR3 DNA reads as TGCAGTGCAAGCCCGGATACGCAGTATTTT. It is translated as CSASPDTQYF.